These T cell receptor beta chains were read from a single sample in a study of T cells in Graves' hyperthyroidism and ophthalmopathy. TCRdb processed the multiplex PCR reads anew with MiXCR; each CDR3 protein has one entry. The sample lists about 770,000 distinct CDR3 sequences; about 17% were seen once. The sequencing sample was made of blood. Receptors were obtained from a woman aged 45-65 years with Graves' hyperthyroidism that later progressed to Graves' ophthalmopathy. CDR3s include the opening cysteine and the closing phenylalanine or tryptophan. D genes are given only for firm matches. Only some rows state a clone size, as once, few, many or a class for expanded clones.

j_gene	d_gene	abundance	v_gene	CDR3nt	CDR3aa
TRBJ2-7	NA	few	TRBV15	TGTGCCACCAGCAGAGATGAGCTATTAGGGAGCTCCTACGAGCAGTACTTC	CATSRDELLGSSYEQYF
TRBJ1-1	TRBD1	many	TRBV2	TGTGCCAGCAGGATACCGGGACAGGGCTTCATGAACACTGAAGCTTTCTTT	CASRIPGQGFMNTEAFF
TRBJ1-1	NA	NA	TRBV20-1	TGCAGTCTCGTGGCGGGGGTGGGAGGCACTGAAGCTTTCTTT	CSLVAGVGGTEAFF
TRBJ1-5	NA	NA	TRBV6-1	TGTGCCAGCAGTGAACCGGTGGGGGGGGAGGTAGGCAATCAGCCCCAGCATTTT	CASSEPVGGEVGNQPQHF
TRBJ2-2	NA	NA	TRBV5-1	TGCGCCAGCAGCCCCTCTCAGTCTACCGGGGAGCTGTTTTTT	CASSPSQSTGELFF
TRBJ2-7	TRBD1	NA	TRBV11-1	TGTGCCAGCAGAGAGGGGGCGAGCGAGCAGTACTTC	CASREGASEQYF
TRBJ1-5	NA	NA	TRBV6-5	TGTGCCAGCAGTTATGTACAGCCCAATCAGCCCCAGCATTTT	CASSYVQPNQPQHF
TRBJ2-3	NA	few	TRBV4-1	TGCGCCAGCAGCCACGCGGGGGCTAGCACAGATACGCAGTATTTT	CASSHAGASTDTQYF
TRBJ2-4	NA	many	TRBV20-1	TGCAGTGCTAGTCAACTACGGGTGGCCAAAAACATTCAGTACTTC	CSASQLRVAKNIQYF
TRBJ2-1	NA	many	TRBV7-3	TGTGCCAGCAGCTTAATTGGACAGCTTACCAATGAGCAGTTCTTC	CASSLIGQLTNEQFF
TRBJ2-7	NA	NA	TRBV19	TGTGCCAGTAGTAACACCCGGGACACCTACTACGAGCAGTACTTC	CASSNTRDTYYEQYF
TRBJ1-3	NA	many	TRBV18	TGTGCCAGCTCAGCGGACACCCGCTCTGGAAACACCATATATTTT	CASSADTRSGNTIYF
TRBJ2-1	TRBD2	many	TRBV27	TGTGCCAGCAGTTCGCTCCTAGCGGGGTTTTCCGAGCAGTTCTTC	CASSSLLAGFSEQFF
TRBJ2-5	NA	NA	TRBV19	TGTGCCAGTAGTAACTACAGAGGACTGTCGCAAGAGACCCAGTACTTC	CASSNYRGLSQETQYF
TRBJ1-2	TRBD1	many	TRBV27	TGTGCCAGCAGCACCGGGACAGGGGAAGTCTATGGCTACACCTTC	CASSTGTGEVYGYTF
TRBJ1-1	NA	many	TRBV15	TGTGCCACCAGCAGCGAGGGGGGAGACACTGAAGCTTTCTTT	CATSSEGGDTEAFF
TRBJ2-7	TRBD1	NA	TRBV19	TGTGCCACCGCGACGGGACAGGGAATCCACGAGCAGTACTTC	CATATGQGIHEQYF